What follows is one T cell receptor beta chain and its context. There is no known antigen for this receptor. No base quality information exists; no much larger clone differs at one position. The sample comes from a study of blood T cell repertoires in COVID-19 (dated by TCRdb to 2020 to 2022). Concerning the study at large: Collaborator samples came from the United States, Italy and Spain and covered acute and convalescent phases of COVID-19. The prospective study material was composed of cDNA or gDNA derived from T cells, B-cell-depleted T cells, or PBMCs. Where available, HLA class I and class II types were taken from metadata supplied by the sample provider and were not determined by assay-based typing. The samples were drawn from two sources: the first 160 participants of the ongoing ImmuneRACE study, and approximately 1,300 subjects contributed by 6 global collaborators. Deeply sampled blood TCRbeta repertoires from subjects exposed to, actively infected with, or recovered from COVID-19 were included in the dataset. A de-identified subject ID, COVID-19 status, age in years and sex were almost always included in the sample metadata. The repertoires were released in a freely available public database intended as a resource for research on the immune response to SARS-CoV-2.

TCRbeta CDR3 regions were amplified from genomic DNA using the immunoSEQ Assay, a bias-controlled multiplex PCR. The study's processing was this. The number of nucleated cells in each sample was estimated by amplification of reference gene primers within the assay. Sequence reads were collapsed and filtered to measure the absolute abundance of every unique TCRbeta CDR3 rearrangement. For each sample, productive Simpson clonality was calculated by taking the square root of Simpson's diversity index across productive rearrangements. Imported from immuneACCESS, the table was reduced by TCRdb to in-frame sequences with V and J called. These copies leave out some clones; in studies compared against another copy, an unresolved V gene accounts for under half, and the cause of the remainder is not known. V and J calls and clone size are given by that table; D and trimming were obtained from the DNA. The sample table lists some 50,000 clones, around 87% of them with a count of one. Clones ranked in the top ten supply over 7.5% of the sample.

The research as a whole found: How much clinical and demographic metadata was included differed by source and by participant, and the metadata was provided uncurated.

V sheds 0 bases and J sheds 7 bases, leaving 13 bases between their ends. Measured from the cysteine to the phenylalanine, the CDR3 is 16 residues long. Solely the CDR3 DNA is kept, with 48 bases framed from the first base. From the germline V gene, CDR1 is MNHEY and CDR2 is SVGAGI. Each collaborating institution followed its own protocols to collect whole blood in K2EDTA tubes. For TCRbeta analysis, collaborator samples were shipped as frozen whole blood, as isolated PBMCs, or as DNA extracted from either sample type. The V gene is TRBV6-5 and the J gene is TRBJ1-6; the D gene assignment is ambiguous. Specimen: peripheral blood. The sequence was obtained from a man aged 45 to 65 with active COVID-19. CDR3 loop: CASSYSRVTSNSPLHF. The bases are TGTGCCAGCAGTTACTCGAGGGTGACAAGCAATTCACCCCTCCACTTT.